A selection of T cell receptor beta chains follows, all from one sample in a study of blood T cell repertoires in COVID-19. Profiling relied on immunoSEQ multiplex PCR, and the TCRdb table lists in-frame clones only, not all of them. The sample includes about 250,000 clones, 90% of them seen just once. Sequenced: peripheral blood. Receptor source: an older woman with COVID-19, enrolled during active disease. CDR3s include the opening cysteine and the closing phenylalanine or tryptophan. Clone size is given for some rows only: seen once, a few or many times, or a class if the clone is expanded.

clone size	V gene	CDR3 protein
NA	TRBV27	CASSPRQGAHYGYTF
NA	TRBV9	CASSPRSGGTSGYNEQFF
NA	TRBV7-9	CASSDRDRVKGTEAFF
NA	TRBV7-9	CASSSASGGVPDTQYF
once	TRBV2	CASIPTGLAGSNEQFF
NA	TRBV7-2	CASSWDRIQETQYF
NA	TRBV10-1	CASSSRLAGESSYNEQFF
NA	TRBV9	CASSVTGANEQFF
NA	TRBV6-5	CASSYGQGGTGELFF
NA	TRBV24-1	CATSPQGAGDTQYF
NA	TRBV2	CASQSRGRADTQYF
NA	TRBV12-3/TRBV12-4	CASSPGVNEQFF
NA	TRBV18	CASSPGTVKLNEQFF
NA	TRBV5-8	CASSLVGQIYGYTF
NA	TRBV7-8	CASSLRVINQPQHF
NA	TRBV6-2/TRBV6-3	CASSYSVSDRGQPQHF
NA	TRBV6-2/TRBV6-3	CASSYNLGRGSTEAFF
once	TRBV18	CASSPRGSSYEQYF
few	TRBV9	CASSVDNRPFYGYTF
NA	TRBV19	CASSFGYNQPQHF
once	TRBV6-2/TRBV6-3	CASSEPSGGAYNEQFF
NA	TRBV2	CASRPAGAPSTEAFF
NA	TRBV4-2	CASSQDRGGPRDGYTF
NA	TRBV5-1	CASSARTGVRGEEQFF
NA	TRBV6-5	CASRPSTGDTQYF
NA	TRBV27	CASSWGGTNEKLFF
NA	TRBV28	CASKVQTSNYGYTF
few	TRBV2	CASSYQAGPYGYTF
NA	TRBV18	CASSPSAATNEKLFF
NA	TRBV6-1	CASSEVWETTGEKLFF
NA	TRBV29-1	CSVGTANTGELFF
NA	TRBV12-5	CASGFRTGGFPYEQYF
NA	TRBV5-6	CASSLGVEYEQYF
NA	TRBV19	CASNRGAGRVEKLFF
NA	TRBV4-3	CASSQDSNRGSFYNEQFF
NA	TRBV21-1	CASSTGTGPNTEAFF
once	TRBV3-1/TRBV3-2	CASSQNSGGRADTQYF
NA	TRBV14	CASSQDLRRWTGQSNYGYTF
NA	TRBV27	CARLTPGTDNNQPQHF
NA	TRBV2	CASRRQGLNEKLFF
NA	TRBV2	CASRPSGGARAQYF
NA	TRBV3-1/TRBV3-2	CASSLAGGFSYEQYF
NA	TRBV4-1	CASSQESGAGGAGQPQHF
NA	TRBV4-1	CASSPAGTSGAAGEETQYF
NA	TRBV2	CASSELHRAPETQYF
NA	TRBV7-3	CASSPSLGAGGYTF
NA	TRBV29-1	CSVGPWAGFGQETQYF
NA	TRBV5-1	CASSLGTASGANVLTF
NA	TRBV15	CATSRYRDRATEAFF
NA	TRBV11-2	CASSLGGPGGTEAFF
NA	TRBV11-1	CASSSIGGLTDTQYF
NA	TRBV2	CASSVTSGGGTDTQYF
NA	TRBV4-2	CASSQETGGSNYGYTF
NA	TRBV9	CASSLPRQGVDGELFF
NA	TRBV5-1	CASIRTTSGANTGELFF
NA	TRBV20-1	CSASESLNRGTEAFF
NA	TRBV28	CASSNRLQSLHF
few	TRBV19	CASSIGDSLNTGELFF
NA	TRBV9	CASSVSQLTANTEAFF
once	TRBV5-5	CASSLFRGVAYEQYF